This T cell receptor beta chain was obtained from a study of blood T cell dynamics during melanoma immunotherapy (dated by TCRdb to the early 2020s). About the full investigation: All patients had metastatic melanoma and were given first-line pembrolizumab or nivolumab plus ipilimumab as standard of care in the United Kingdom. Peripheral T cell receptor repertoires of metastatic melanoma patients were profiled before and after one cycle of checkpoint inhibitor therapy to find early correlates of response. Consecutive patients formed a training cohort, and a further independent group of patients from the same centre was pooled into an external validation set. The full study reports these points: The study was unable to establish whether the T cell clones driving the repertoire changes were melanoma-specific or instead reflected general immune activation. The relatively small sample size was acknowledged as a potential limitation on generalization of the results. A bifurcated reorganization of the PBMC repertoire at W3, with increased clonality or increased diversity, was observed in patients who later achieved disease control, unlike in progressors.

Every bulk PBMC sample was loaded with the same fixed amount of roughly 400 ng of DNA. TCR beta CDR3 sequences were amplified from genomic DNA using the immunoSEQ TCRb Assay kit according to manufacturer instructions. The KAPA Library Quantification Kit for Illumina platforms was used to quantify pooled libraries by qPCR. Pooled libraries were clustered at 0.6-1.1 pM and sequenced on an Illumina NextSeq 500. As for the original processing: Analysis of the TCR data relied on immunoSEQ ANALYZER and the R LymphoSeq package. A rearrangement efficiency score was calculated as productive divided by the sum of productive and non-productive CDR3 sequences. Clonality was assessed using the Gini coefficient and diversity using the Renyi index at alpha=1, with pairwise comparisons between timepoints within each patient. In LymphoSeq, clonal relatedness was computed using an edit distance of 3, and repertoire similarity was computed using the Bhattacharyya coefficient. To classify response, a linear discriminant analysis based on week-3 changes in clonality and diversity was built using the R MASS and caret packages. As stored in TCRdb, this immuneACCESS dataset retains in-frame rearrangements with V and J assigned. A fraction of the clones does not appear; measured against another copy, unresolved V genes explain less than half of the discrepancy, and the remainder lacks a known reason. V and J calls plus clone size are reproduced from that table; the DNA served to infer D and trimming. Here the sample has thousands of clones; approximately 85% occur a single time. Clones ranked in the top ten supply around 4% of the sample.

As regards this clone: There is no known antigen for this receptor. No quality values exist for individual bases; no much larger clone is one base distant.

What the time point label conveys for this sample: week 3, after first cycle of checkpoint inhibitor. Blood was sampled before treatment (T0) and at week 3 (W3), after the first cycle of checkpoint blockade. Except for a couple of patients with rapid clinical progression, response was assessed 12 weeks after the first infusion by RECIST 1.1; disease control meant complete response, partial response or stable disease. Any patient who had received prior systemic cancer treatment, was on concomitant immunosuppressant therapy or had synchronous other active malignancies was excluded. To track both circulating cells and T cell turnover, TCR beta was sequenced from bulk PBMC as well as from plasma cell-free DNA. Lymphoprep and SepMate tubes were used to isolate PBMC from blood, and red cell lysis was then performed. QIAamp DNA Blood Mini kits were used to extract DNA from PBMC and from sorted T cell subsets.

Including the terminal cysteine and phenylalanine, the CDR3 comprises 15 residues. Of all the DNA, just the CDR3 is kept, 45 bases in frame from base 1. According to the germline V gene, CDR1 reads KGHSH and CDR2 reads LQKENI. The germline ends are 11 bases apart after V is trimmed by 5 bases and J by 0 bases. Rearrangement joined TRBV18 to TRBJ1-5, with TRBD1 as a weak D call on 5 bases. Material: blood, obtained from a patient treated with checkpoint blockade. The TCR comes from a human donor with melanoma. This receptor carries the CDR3 CASSSGTGSNQPQHF. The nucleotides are TGTGCCAGCTCATCCGGGACGGGTAGCAATCAGCCCCAGCATTTT.